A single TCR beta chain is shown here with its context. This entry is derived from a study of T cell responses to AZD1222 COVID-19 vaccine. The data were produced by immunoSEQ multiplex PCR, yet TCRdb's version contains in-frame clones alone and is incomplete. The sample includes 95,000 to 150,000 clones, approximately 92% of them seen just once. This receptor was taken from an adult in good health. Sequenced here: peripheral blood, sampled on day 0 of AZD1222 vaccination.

CDR3 loop: CASSYKSANTEAFF. CDR3 nucleotides: TGTGCCAGCAGTTACAAGTCGGCAAACACTGAAGCTTTCTTT. This chain links TRBV6-6 with TRBJ1-1; D unclear. This CDR3 has 14 residues. V lost 2 bases and J 2 bases, leaving 9 bases between the germline ends. Germline values: CDR1 MNHNY, CDR2 SVGAGI (reference sequence).